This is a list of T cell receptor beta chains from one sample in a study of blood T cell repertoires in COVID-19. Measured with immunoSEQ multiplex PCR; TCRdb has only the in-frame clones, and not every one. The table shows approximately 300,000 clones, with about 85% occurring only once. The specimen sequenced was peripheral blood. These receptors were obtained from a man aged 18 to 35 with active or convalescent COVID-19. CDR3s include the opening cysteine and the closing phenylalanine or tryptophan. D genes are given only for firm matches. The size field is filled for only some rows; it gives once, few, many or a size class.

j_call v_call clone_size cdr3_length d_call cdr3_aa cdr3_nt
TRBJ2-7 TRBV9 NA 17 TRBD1 CASSVAHGTGSSYEQYF TGTGCCAGCAGCGTAGCTCATGGGACAGGAAGCTCCTACGAGCAGTACTTC
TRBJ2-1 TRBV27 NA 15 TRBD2 CASSFSGGGQVEQFF TGTGCCAGCAGTTTTAGTGGCGGGGGGCAGGTGGAGCAGTTCTTC
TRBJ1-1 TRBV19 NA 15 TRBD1 CASSNRGPMNTEAFF TGTGCCAGTAGTAACAGGGGGCCCATGAACACTGAAGCTTTCTTT
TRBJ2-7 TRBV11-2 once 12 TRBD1 CASSRQGYEQYF TGTGCCAGCAGCAGACAGGGTTACGAGCAGTACTTC
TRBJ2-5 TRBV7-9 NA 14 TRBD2 CASSNGLAEETQYF TGTGCCAGCAGCAACGGACTAGCGGAAGAGACCCAGTACTTC
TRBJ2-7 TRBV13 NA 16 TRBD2 CASSPNAGTRAYEQYF TGTGCCAGCAGCCCGAACGCCGGGACTAGGGCCTACGAGCAGTACTTC
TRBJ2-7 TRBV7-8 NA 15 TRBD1 CASSPAGGYLYEQYF TGTGCCAGCAGCCCCGCAGGGGGATACCTCTACGAGCAGTACTTC
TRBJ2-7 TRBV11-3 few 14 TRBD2 CASSLGLADYEQYF TGTGCCAGCAGCCTGGGACTAGCGGACTACGAGCAGTACTTC
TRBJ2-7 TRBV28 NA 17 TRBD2 CASSLSTGTSGSYEQYF TGTGCCAGCAGTCTGAGTACCGGGACTAGCGGTTCCTACGAGCAGTACTTC
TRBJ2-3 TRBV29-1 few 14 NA CSVQGLTRGDTQYF TGCAGCGTTCAGGGACTTACGCGCGGAGATACGCAGTATTTT
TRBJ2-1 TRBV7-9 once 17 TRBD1 CASSTPIRDRAFGEQFF TGTGCCAGCAGCACGCCTATCAGGGACAGGGCCTTCGGGGAGCAGTTCTTC
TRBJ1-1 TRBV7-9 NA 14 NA CASSLVFSVAEAFF TGTGCCAGCAGCTTAGTTTTTTCTGTTGCTGAAGCTTTCTTT
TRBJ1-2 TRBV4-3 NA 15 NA CASSQGVEVWYGYTF TGCGCCAGCAGCCAAGGGGTAGAGGTTTGGTATGGCTACACCTTC
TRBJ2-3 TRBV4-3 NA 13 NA CASSQDRLDTQYF TGCGCCAGCAGCCAAGATCGGTTAGATACGCAGTATTTT
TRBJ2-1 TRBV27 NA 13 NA CASSLSSLNEQFF TGTGCCAGCAGTTTATCATCTCTAAATGAGCAGTTCTTC
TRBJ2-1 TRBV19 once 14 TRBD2 CASSSTGTSPKQFF TGTGCCAGTAGTTCCACCGGGACTAGCCCCAAGCAGTTCTTC
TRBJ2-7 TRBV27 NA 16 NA CASRGSGGQLTYEQYF TGTGCCAGCAGGGGGTCGGGCGGACAACTTACCTACGAGCAGTACTTC
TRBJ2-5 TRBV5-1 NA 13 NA CASSLGTEETQYF TGCGCCAGCAGCTTGGGGACAGAAGAGACCCAGTACTTC
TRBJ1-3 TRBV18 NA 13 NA CASSPRSSDTIYF TGTGCCAGCTCCCCCCGGTCGTCCGACACCATATATTTT
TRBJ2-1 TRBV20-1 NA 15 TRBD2 CSASWEGPVYNEQFF TGCAGTGCTAGTTGGGAGGGTCCTGTCTACAATGAGCAGTTCTTC
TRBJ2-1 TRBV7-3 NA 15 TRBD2 CASSPVGLAGAEQFF TGTGCCAGCAGCCCTGTGGGACTAGCGGGAGCGGAGCAGTTCTTC
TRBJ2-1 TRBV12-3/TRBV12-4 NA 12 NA CASSLHGYEQFF TGTGCCAGCAGCCTGCATGGCTATGAGCAGTTCTTC
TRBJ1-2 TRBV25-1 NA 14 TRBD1 CASTRTGIFYGYTF TGTGCCAGCACCAGGACAGGGATTTTCTATGGCTACACCTTC
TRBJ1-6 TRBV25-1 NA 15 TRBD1 CASSDRGQVYSPLHF TGTGCCAGCAGTGACCGCGGACAGGTGTATTCACCCCTCCACTTT
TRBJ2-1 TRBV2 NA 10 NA CASSRNEQFF TGTGCCAGCAGCAGGAATGAGCAGTTCTTC
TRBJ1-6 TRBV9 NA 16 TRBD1 CASSLDTGGVNSPLHF TGTGCCAGCAGCCTAGACACAGGGGGCGTTAATTCACCCCTCCACTTT
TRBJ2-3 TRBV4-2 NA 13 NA CASSHYRPDTQYF TGTGCCAGCAGCCATTACAGACCGGATACGCAGTATTTT
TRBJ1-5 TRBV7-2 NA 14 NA CASSLEQGYQPQHF TGTGCCAGCAGCTTAGAACAGGGTTATCAGCCCCAGCATTTT
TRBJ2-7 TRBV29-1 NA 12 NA CSVAGQAYEQYF TGCAGCGTTGCTGGGCAGGCCTACGAGCAGTACTTC
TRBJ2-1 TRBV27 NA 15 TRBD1 CASSFTGGAWNEQFF TGTGCCAGCAGTTTTACAGGGGGCGCGTGGAATGAGCAGTTCTTC
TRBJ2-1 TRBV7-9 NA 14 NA CASRQPGAGTEQFF TGTGCCAGCAGACAACCGGGAGCCGGCACTGAGCAGTTCTTC
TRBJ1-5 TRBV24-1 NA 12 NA CATGQYNQPQHF TGTGCCACCGGACAGTACAATCAGCCCCAGCATTTT